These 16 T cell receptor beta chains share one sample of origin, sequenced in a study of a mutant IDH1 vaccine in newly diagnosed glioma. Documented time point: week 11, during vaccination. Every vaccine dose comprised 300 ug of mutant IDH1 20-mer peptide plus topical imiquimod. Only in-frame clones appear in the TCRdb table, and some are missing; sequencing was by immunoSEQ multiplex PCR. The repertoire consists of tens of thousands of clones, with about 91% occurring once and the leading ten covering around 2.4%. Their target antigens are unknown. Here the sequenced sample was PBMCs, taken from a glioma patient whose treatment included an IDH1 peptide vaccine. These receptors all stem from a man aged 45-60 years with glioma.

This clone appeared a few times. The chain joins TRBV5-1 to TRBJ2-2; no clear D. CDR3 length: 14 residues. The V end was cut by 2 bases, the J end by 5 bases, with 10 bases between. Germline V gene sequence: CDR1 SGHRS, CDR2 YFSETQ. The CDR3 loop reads CASSFTGRTGELFF. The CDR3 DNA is TGCGCCAGCAGCTTCACGGGTAGAACCGGGGAGCTGTTTTTT. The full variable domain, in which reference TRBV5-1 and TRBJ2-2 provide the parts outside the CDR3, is KAGVTQTPRYLIKTRGQQVTLSCSPISGHRSVSWYQQTPGQGLQFLFEYFSETQRNKGNFPGRFSGRQFSNSRSEMNVSTLELGDSALYLCASSFTGRTGELFFGEGSRLTVL.

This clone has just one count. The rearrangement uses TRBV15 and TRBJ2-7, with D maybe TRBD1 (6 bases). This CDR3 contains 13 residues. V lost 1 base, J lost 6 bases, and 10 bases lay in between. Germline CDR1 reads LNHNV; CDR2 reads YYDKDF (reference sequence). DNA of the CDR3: TGTGCCACCAGCAGAGCCAGGGGCGCCGAGCAGTACTTC. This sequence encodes CATSRARGAEQYF.

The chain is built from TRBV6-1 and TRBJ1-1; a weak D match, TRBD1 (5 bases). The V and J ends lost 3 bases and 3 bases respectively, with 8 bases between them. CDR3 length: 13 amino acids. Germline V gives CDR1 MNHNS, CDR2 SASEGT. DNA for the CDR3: TGTGCCAGCAGTGATACAGGCCACACTGAAGCTTTCTTT. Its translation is CASSDTGHTEAFF.

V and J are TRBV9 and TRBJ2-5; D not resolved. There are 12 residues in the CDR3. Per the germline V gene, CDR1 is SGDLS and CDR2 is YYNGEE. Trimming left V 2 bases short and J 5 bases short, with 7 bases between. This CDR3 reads CASSVGSETQYF. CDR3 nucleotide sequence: TGTGCCAGCAGCGTGGGATCGGAGACCCAGTACTTC.

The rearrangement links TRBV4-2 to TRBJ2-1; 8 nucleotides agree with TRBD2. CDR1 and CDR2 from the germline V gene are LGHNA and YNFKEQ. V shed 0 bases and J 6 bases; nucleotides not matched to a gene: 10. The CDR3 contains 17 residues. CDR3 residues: CASSQEGGAGVGNEQFF. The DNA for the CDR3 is TGTGCCAGCAGCCAAGAGGGTGGAGCGGGGGTCGGCAATGAGCAGTTCTTC.

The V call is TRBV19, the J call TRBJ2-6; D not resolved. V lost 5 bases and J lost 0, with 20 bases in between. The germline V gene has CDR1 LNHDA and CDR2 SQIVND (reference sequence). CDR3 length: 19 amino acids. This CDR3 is CASSLIDGYLTSGANVLTF. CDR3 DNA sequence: TGTGCCAGTAGTTTAATCGACGGATACTTAACCTCTGGGGCCAACGTCCTGACTTTC.

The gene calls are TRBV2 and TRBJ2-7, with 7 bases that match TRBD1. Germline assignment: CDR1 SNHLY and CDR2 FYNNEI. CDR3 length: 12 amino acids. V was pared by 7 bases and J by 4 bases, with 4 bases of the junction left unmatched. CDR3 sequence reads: CASIKTGYEQYF. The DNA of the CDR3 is TGTGCCAGCATCAAGACAGGGTACGAGCAGTACTTC.

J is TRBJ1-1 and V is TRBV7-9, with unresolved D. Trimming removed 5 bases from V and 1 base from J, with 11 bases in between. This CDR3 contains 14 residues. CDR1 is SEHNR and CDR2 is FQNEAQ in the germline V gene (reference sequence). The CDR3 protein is CASSPREKNTEAFF. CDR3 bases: TGTGCCAGCAGCCCGAGGGAGAAGAACACTGAAGCTTTCTTT.

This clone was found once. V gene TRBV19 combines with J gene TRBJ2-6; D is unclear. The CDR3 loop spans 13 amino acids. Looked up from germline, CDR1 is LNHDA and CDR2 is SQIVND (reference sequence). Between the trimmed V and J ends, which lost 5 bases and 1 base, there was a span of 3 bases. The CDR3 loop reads CASSGSGANVLTF. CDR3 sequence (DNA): TGTGCCAGTAGTGGGTCTGGGGCCAACGTCCTGACTTTC.

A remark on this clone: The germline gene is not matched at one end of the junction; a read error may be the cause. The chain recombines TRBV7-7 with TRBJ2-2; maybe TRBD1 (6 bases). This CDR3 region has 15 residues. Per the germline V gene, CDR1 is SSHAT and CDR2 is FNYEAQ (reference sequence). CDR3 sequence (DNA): TGTGCTAGCACCCGGGACATTTCGAACACCGGGGAGCTGTTTTTT. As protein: CASTRDISNTGELFF.

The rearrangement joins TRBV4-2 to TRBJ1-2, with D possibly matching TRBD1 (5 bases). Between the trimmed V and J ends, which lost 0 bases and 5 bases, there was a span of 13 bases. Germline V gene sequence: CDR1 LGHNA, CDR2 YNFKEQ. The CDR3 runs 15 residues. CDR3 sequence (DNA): TGTGCCAGCAGCCAAGATAGGGGCAGCCATTATGGCTACACCTTC. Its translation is CASSQDRGSHYGYTF.

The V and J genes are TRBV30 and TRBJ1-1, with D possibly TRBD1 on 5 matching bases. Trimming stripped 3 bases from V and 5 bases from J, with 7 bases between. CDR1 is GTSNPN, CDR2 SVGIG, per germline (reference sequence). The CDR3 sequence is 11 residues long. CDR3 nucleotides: TGTGCCTGGAGAGGGGCGACTGAAGCTTTCTTT. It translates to CAWRGATEAFF.

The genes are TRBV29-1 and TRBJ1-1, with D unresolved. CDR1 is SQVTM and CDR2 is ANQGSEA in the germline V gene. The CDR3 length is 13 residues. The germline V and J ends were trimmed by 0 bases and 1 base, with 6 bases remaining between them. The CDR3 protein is CSVEEVGNTEAFF. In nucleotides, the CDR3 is TGCAGCGTTGAAGAGGTTGGGAACACTGAAGCTTTCTTT.

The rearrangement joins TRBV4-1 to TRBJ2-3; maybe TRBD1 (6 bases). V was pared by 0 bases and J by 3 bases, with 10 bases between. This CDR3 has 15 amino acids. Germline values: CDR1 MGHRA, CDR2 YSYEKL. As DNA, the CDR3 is TGCGCCAGCAGCCAAGAAGGAACAGGGACAGATACGCAGTATTTT. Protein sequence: CASSQEGTGTDTQYF.

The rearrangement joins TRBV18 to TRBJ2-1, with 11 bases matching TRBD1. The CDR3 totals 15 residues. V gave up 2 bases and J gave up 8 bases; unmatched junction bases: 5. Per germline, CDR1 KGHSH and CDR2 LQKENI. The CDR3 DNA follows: TGTGCCAGCTCACCAGGACAGGGGGCGCGGGATGAGCAGTTCTTC. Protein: CASSPGQGARDEQFF.

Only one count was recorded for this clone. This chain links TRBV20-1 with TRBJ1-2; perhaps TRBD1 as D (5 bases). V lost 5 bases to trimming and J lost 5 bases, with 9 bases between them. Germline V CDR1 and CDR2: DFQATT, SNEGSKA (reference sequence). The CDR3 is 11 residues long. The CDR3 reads CSAHGGYGYTF. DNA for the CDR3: TGCAGTGCTCACGGGGGATATGGCTACACCTTC.